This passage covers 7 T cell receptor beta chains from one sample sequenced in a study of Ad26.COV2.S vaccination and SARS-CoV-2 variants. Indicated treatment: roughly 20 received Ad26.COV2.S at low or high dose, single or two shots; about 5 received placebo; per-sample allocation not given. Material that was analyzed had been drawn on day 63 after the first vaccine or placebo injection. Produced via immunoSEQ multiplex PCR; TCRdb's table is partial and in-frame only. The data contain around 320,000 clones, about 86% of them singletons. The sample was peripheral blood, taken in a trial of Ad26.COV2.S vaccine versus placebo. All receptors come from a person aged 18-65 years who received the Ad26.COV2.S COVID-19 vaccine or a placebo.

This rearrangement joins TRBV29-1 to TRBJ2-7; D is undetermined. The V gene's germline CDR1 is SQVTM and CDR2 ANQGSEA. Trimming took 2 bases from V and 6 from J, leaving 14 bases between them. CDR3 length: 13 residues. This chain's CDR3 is CSVETKGLGEQYF. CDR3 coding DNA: TGCAGCGTTGAAACAAAGGGATTGGGCGAGCAGTACTTC.

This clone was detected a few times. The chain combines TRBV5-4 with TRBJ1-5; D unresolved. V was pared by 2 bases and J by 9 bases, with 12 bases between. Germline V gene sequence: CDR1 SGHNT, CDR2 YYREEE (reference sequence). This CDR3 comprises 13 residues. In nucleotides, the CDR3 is TGTGCCAGCAGCTTAGAATGGTTTGGGCCCCAGCATTTT. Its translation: CASSLEWFGPQHF.

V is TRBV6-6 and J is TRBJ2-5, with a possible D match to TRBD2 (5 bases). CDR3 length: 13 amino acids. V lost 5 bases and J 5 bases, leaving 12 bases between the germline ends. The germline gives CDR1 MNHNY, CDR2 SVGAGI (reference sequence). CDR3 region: CASSQHGEETQYF. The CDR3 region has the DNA TGTGCCAGCAGTCAGCACGGGGAGGAGACCCAGTACTTC.

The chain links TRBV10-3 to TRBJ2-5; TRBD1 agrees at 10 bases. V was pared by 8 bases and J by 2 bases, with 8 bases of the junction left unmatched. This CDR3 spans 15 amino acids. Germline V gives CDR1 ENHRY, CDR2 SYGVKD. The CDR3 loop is CAIRQTGGVQETQYF. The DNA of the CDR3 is TGTGCCATCCGTCAGACAGGGGGCGTACAAGAGACCCAGTACTTC.

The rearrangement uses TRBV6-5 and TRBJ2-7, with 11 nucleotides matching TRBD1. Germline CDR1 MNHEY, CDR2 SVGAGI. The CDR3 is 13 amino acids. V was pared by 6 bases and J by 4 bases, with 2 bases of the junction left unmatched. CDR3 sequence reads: CASSRDRGYEQYF. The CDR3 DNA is TGTGCCAGCAGCCGGGACAGGGGGTACGAGCAGTACTTC.

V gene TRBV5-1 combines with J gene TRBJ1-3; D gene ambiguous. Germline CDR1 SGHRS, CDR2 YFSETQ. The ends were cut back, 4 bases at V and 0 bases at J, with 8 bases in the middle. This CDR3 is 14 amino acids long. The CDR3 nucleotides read TGCGCCAGCAGCCCACTCCTCTCTGGAAACACCATATATTTT. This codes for CASSPLLSGNTIYF.

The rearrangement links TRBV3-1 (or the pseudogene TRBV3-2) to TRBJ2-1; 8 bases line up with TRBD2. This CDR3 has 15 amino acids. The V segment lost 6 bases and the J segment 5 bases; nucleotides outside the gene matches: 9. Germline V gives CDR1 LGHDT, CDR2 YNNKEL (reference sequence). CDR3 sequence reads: CASSSSGGGNNEQFF. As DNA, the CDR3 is TGTGCCAGCAGTTCGAGCGGGGGAGGGAACAATGAGCAGTTCTTC.